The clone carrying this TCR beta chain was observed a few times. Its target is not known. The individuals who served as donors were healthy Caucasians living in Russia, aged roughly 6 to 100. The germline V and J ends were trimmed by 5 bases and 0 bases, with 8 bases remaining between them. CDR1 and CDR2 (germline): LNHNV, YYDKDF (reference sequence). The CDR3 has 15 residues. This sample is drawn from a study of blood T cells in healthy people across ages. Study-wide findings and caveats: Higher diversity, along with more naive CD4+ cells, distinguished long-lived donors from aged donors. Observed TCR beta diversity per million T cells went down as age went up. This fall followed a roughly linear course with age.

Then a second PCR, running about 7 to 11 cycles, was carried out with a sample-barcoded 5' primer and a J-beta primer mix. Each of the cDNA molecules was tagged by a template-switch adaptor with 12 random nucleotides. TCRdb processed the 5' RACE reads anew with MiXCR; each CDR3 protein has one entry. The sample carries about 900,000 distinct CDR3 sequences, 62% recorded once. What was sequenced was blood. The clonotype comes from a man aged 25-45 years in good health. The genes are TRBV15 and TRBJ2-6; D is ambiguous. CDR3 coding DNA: TGTGCCACCAGCTACCGGAGCTCTGGGGCCAACGTCCTGACTTTC. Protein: CATSYRSSGANVLTF.